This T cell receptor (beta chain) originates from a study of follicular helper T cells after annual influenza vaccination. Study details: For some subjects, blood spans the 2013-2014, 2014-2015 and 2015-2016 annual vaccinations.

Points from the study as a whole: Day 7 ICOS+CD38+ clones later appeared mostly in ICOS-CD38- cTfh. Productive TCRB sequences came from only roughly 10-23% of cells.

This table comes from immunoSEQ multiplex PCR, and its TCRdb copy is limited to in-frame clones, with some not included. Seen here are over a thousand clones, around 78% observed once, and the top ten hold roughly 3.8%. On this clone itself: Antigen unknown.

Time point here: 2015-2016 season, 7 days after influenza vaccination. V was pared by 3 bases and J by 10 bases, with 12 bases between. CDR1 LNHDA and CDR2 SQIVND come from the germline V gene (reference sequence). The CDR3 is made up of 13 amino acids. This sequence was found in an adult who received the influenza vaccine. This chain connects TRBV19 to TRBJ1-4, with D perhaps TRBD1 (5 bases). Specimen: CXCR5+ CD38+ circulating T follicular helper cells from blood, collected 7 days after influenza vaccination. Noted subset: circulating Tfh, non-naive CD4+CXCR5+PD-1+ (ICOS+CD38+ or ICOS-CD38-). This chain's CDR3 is CASSIQQGAKLFF. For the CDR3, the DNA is TGTGCCAGTAGTATTCAGCAGGGAGCAAAACTGTTTTTT.